Listed below are T cell receptor beta chains from one sample, sequenced in a study of blood T cells in healthy people across ages. One entry per CDR3 protein results from TCRdb running MiXCR on the 5' RACE reads. The profile shows about 780,000 distinct CDR3 sequences, roughly 25% of them singletons. The same specimen was also included in a second study, on T cells of mothers and their children.

Sequenced material: blood. The receptors were sampled from a boy aged 5-17 years in good health. The CDR3 runs from the conserved cysteine through the conserved F or W. The D gene is left open where the match is weak. Only part of the rows carry a size: once, few, many, or a class if the clone is expanded.

cdr3_aa cdr3_nt d_call clone_size j_call v_call
CASSFRWQANGANVLTF TGTGCCAGCAGTTTTAGGTGGCAGGCGAACGGGGCCAACGTCCTGACTTTC - - TRBJ2-6 TRBV27
CSATVPTGEKLFF TGCAGTGCTACCGTCCCGACGGGTGAAAAACTGTTTTTT - - TRBJ1-4 TRBV20-1
CASLQDRSATYEQYF TGTGCCAGCCTCCAAGACAGGTCCGCTACCTACGAGCAGTACTTC - few TRBJ2-7 TRBV7-9
CASSFIRTSTDTQYF TGTGCCAGCAGTTTTATCAGGACTAGCACAGATACGCAGTATTTT - few TRBJ2-3 TRBV12-3/TRBV12-4
CASSPRLAGAQQYF TGTGCCAGCAGCCCAAGACTAGCGGGGGCCCAGCAGTACTTC TRBD2 - TRBJ2-7 TRBV7-2
CATSIDRASVEQYF TGTGCCACCAGCATCGACAGGGCATCTGTCGAGCAGTACTTC TRBD1 - TRBJ2-7 TRBV15
CSARDRRRREEETQYF TGCAGTGCTAGAGATCGAAGGCGAAGGGAAGAAGAGACCCAGTACTTC - few TRBJ2-5 TRBV20-1
CASSWGPESYEQYF TGTGCCAGCAGCTGGGGGCCGGAATCCTACGAGCAGTACTTC - - TRBJ2-7 TRBV7-9
CASSLYGGQGDEQYF TGTGCCAGCAGCTTGTACGGGGGACAGGGGGACGAGCAGTACTTC TRBD1 - TRBJ2-7 TRBV5-5
CASKPGQGISYEQYF TGTGCCAGCAAACCGGGACAGGGAATCTCCTACGAGCAGTACTTC TRBD1 many TRBJ2-7 TRBV28
CASSFTSEGAYEQYF TGTGCCAGCAGTTTTACATCTGAGGGGGCATACGAGCAGTACTTC TRBD1 - TRBJ2-7 TRBV12-3/TRBV12-4
CATSRSQGRGTEAFF TGTGCCACCAGCAGGTCACAGGGTAGGGGGACTGAAGCTTTCTTT - - TRBJ1-1 TRBV15
CASNPGATGRISYEQYF TGTGCCAGCAATCCAGGGGCCACTGGACGGATCTCCTACGAGCAGTACTTC - - TRBJ2-7 TRBV28
CASSPHRRGVEYIQYF TGTGCCAGCAGTCCCCACCGAAGGGGGGTTGAATACATTCAGTACTTC - - TRBJ2-4 TRBV28
CASSLIVAGAYPYEQYF TGTGCCAGCAGCTTAATCGTTGCGGGGGCCTACCCCTACGAGCAGTACTTC - few TRBJ2-7 TRBV7-9
CASSLNSGGVYNEQFF TGCGCCAGCAGCTTGAATAGCGGGGGGGTCTACAATGAGCAGTTCTTC TRBD2 - TRBJ2-1 TRBV5-1